These 16 T cell receptor beta chains came from one sample sequenced in a study of neurological immune-mediated disorders. TCRdb used MiXCR to reprocess the 5' RACE reads, holding one entry per CDR3 protein. The data contain 50,000 or so distinct CDR3 sequences, under 3.5% of them seen just once; the ten biggest clones take up 6% to 9%. Sequencing was performed on PBMCs. The receptors were sampled from a woman aged 60-75 years with multiple sclerosis.

This clonotype was counted only a few times. The rearrangement joins TRBV18 to TRBJ2-1; D possibly uses TRBD1 or TRBD2 (5 bases each). Trimming pared 4 bases from V and 8 bases from J, leaving 6 bases between. Germline CDR1 reads KGHSH; CDR2 reads LQKENI. The CDR3 is 11 residues long. The CDR3 is CASSLGDEQFF. The CDR3 region has the DNA TGTGCCAGCTCACTGGGGGATGAGCAGTTCTTC.

This clonotype came up many times. The chain uses TRBV29-1 and TRBJ1-2, with 9 nucleotides matching TRBD1. Losses at the gene ends were 2 bases for V and 6 bases for J; bases not matched to a gene: 7. CDR3 length: 14 residues. Germline CDR1 SQVTM, CDR2 ANQGSEA. The CDR3 DNA sequence: TGCAGCGTTGAAAAATTGACAGGGGGAGATGGCTACACCTTC. This translates into CSVEKLTGGDGYTF.

This clonotype was observed at least ten times. This chain joins TRBV20-1 and TRBJ2-5; 8 bases are shared with TRBD1. The CDR3 extends over 15 amino acids. With 6 bases clipped from V and 1 base from J, the junction kept 10 bases outside the gene matches. Looked up from germline, CDR1 is DFQATT and CDR2 is SNEGSKA (reference sequence). The CDR3 reads CSAINRQGFQETQYF. The CDR3 DNA follows: TGCAGTGCCATAAACCGACAGGGGTTCCAAGAGACCCAGTACTTC.

The chain recombines TRBV12-3 or TRBV12-4 with TRBJ1-1; TRBD1 aligns across 8 bases. The CDR3 is 18 amino acids. J lost 0 bases, V lost 2 bases, and 11 bases had no gene match. CDR3 protein: CASSLYWQGAIMNTEAFF. CDR3 nucleotides: TGTGCCAGCAGTTTATATTGGCAGGGGGCGATTATGAACACTGAAGCTTTCTTT.

Ten or more counts support this clonotype. The chain is built from TRBV7-9 and TRBJ2-1; TRBD2 matches 9 bases. The CDR3 runs 16 residues. Trimming at V came to 0 bases and at J to 2 bases, leaving 2 bases not matched to a gene. Germline values: CDR1 SEHNR, CDR2 FQNEAQ (reference sequence). CDR3 sequence reads: CASSLALAGAYNEQFF. CDR3 bases: TGTGCCAGCAGCTTAGCACTAGCGGGCGCCTACAATGAGCAGTTCTTC.

Many counts were recorded for this clonotype. The chain joins TRBV20-1 to TRBJ2-3, with a weak D call TRBD1 (6 bases). Germline values: CDR1 DFQATT, CDR2 SNEGSKA (reference sequence). The ends were cut back, 0 bases at V and 0 bases at J, with 13 bases in the middle. This CDR3 comprises 16 residues. This CDR3 reads CSARDLGGLSTDTQYF. The CDR3 bases are TGCAGTGCTAGAGATTTAGGGGGTCTTAGCACAGATACGCAGTATTTT.

This clonotype was counted a few times. This chain connects TRBV24-1 to TRBJ2-6; 7 bases agree with TRBD1. The V gene end was trimmed by 2 bases and the J gene end by 0 bases; junction bases not matched to a gene: 9. The CDR3 is 19 residues long. Germline assignment: CDR1 KGHDR and CDR2 SFDVKD. The CDR3: CATSDYAPKGASGANVLTF. The DNA for the CDR3 is TGTGCCACCAGTGATTATGCCCCTAAGGGGGCCTCTGGGGCCAACGTCCTGACTTTC.

This chain connects TRBV12-3 or TRBV12-4 to TRBJ1-3, with D unclear. This CDR3 has 12 residues. The germline V and J ends were trimmed by 6 bases and 0 bases, with 3 bases remaining between them. CDR3 amino acids: CASRSSGNTIYF. Here the CDR3 DNA reads TGTGCCAGCAGGAGCTCTGGAAACACCATATATTTT.

This clonotype was picked up many times. The chain links TRBV5-1 to TRBJ2-3, with 9 bases identical to TRBD2. There are 15 residues in the CDR3. Germline CDR1 and CDR2: SGHRS and YFSETQ. With V trimmed by 5 bases and J by 6 bases, 10 bases remained unmatched. CDR3 sequence (DNA): TGCGCCAGCAGGTTGCCCGGGACTAGCTCCGATACGCAGTATTTT. Translating gives CASRLPGTSSDTQYF.

This clonotype has ten or more counts. The rearrangement joins TRBV4-3 to TRBJ1-6; D gene unclear. Germline V gene lookup returns CDR1 LGHNA and CDR2 YSLEER. The CDR3 is 15 residues long. With 0 bases removed from V and 8 bases from J, the gap between germline ends came to 11 bases. The CDR3 sequence is CASSQDTQTYSPLHF. The CDR3, as DNA: TGCGCCAGCAGCCAAGATACACAGACATATTCACCCCTCCACTTT.

This clonotype was detected ten times or more. The chain has TRBV19 and TRBJ2-7, with 8 bases identical to TRBD1. This CDR3 has 13 amino acids. The junction had 9 bases not matched to a gene; V was cut back by 9 bases and J by 5 bases. CDR1 is LNHDA and CDR2 is SQIVND in the germline V gene (reference sequence). CDR3 DNA sequence: TGTGCCAGCCCAGGACAGGGTCGCCACGAGCAGTACTTC. It encodes CASPGQGRHEQYF.

This clonotype was seen at least ten times. DNA for the CDR3: TGTGCCATCAGTGATAGAATGGGGATCCTTTACAATGAGCAGTTCTTC. Translated: CAISDRMGILYNEQFF. The V call is TRBV10-3, the J call TRBJ2-1; D not resolved. V shed 3 bases and J shed 4 bases, with 16 bases lying between them. The CDR3 extends over 16 amino acids. Germline CDR1 ENHRY, CDR2 SYGVKD.

This clonotype was picked up many times. The chain has TRBV6-2 or TRBV6-3 and TRBJ1-5; D is unclear. This CDR3 is built from 14 residues. V lost 6 bases and J lost 5, with 14 bases in between. Germline assignment: CDR1 MNHEY and CDR2 SVGEGT. CDR3 region: CASRAVGSYQPQHF. The CDR3 DNA sequence: TGTGCCAGCAGGGCGGTGGGAAGTTATCAGCCCCAGCATTTT.

In its sample, this clonotype was seen many times. This chain links TRBV4-2 with TRBJ2-1; D gene unclear. CDR1 and CDR2 (germline): LGHNA, YNFKEQ. CDR3 size: 14 residues. With 0 bases removed from V and 4 bases from J, the gap between germline ends came to 7 bases. CDR3 residues: CASSQDLQYNEQFF. CDR3 DNA: TGTGCCAGCAGCCAAGATCTGCAGTACAATGAGCAGTTCTTC.

The chain has TRBV6-4 and TRBJ1-2, with D hard to call. The V gene's germline CDR1 is MRHNA and CDR2 SNTAGT. The V end lost 7 bases, the J end lost 4 bases, and 16 bases lay between the germline ends. The CDR3 runs 14 residues. Written as DNA, the CDR3 is TGTGCCAGCACCCAAGAAGCGGGAAGCTATGGCTACACCTTC. Amino acid sequence: CASTQEAGSYGYTF.

This clonotype showed up many times. The chain combines TRBV5-1 with TRBJ1-2; D is unresolved. V lost 0 bases and J 3 bases, leaving 6 bases between the germline ends. CDR1 is SGHRS and CDR2 is YFSETQ in the germline V gene. This CDR3 contains 13 residues. CDR3 loop: CASSLVTYYGYTF. CDR3 nucleotide sequence: TGCGCCAGCAGCTTGGTGACCTACTATGGCTACACCTTC.